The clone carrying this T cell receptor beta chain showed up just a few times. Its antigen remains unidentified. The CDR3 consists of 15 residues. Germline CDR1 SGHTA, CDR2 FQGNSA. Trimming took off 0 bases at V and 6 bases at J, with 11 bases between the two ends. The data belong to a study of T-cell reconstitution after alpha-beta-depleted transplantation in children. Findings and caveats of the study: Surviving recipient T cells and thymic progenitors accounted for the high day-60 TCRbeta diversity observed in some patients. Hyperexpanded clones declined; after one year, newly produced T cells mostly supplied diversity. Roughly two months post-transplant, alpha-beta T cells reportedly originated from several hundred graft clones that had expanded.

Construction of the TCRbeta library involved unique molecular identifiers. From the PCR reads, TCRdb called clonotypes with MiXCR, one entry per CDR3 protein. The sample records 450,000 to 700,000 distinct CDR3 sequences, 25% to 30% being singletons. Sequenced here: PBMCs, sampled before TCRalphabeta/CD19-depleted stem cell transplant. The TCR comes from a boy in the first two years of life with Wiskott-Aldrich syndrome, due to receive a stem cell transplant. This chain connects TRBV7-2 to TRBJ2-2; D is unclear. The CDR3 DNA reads TGTGCCAGCAGCTTAGCTGAATCGAGCCCCGGGGAGCTGTTTTTT. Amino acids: CASSLAESSPGELFF.